The clone carrying this TCR beta chain was seen more than once but under ten times. Antigen: not known. A second roughly 7 to 12 cycle PCR used barcoded and J-beta primers. TCRdb called the 5' RACE reads again in MiXCR, with one record for every CDR3 protein. The top ten hold about 30% of the sample, which has 730,000 or so distinct CDR3 sequences, approximately 40% seen once. The data were obtained in a study of blood T cells in healthy people across ages. Study-level points and caveats: Diversity of TCR beta per million T cells declined in a roughly linear way with age. Estimated diversity across one million T cells was deemed an underestimate. It was the long-lived donors that had more naive CD4+ cells and higher diversity than aged donors.

Germline values: CDR1 SGHNT, CDR2 YENEEA. The CDR3 has 16 residues. Trimming at V came to 4 bases and at J to 3 bases, leaving 9 bases not matched to a gene. This sequence joins TRBV11-3 and TRBJ2-3, with 8 positions matching TRBD1. The material sequenced was blood. The TCR comes from a man older than 75 in good health. The CDR3 is CASSSSGTGDTDTQYF. For the CDR3, the DNA is TGTGCCAGCAGCTCTTCCGGGACAGGCGATACAGATACGCAGTATTTT.